This paragraph covers one T cell receptor (beta chain) sequence. The antigen is undetermined. Primers used in a second PCR of about 7 to 12 cycles were a sample-barcoded 5' primer and a J-beta primer mix. A template-switch adaptor that had 12 random nucleotides put a tag on each cDNA molecule. TCRdb ran MiXCR on the 5' RACE reads and lists one entry per CDR3 protein. Among some 320,000 distinct CDR3 sequences listed, less than 30% were seen once. This record comes from a study of blood T cells in healthy people across ages. The wider study: Template switching picked up about one barcoded beta molecule for each two T cells. Overall study findings and caveats: Roughly linear age-related decline in beta diversity appeared, significant by age about 37. Naive CD4+ cell counts and diversity both ran higher in long-lived than in aged donors.

This CDR3 region has 16 residues. Germline-derived CDR1 and CDR2 are MDHEN and SYDVKM. V shed 6 bases and J 4 bases; nucleotides not matched to a gene: 10. This chain connects TRBV28 to TRBJ1-5, with 9 bases fitting TRBD1. The sample comprised blood. The sequence came from an older woman in good health. CDR3 sequence: CASRIKGQGSNQPQHF. CDR3 DNA: TGTGCCAGCAGAATAAAAGGACAGGGGTCAAATCAGCCCCAGCATTTT.